This record covers a single TCR beta chain. The target antigen is unknown. This sample was taken from a study of cytomegalovirus exposure and HLA in healthy donors. Trimming took 2 bases from V and 4 from J, leaving 12 bases between them. The CDR3 is made up of 14 amino acids. CDR1 MDHEN and CDR2 SYDVKM come from the germline V gene. PCR amplification relied on 60 Vbeta primers (plus 13 Jbeta primers). Data came from immunoSEQ multiplex PCR; TCRdb stores just in-frame clones and leaves some out. The data contain roughly 150,000 clones, under 90% of them singletons. Study results and caveats: As a later analysis revealed, most CMV-associated TCR beta chains appeared HLA-restricted.

This TCR was recovered from a male donor in good health and CMV-seronegative. This chain joins TRBV28 and TRBJ2-7; a weak D match, TRBD2 (6 bases). The sequencing sample was made of PBMCs. The CDR3 DNA follows: TGTGCCAGCAGTTTAGTTAGCGGAGGATACGAGCAGTACTTC. Translated: CASSLVSGGYEQYF.